This T cell receptor beta chain was documented in a study of blood T cells in healthy people across ages. A J-beta primer mix and a sample-barcoded 5' primer were used in a second PCR of roughly 7 to 12 cycles. TCRdb itself ran the 5' RACE reads through MiXCR, one entry per CDR3 protein. The sample gives approximately 800,000 distinct CDR3 sequences, around 68% of which show up once; about 30% is in the top ten. Per sample, no less than 5.5 micrograms of total RNA were extracted. CDR1 is KGHSH and CDR2 is LQKENI in the germline V gene. The CDR3 consists of 15 residues. V dropped 6 bases and J dropped 4 bases, with 18 bases sitting between them. Study results and caveats: Without sorted subsets, naive and antigen-experienced compartments could not be conclusively compared. Older individuals had lower TCR beta diversity per million T cells (the decline was roughly linear). A strong correlation was found between TCR beta diversity and the percentage of naive T cells.

Concerning this clonotype itself: What it binds is unknown.

The chain recombines TRBV18 with TRBJ2-5; D gene ambiguous. The clonotype originates from a man aged 30 to 45 in good health. The sequencing input was blood. CDR3 residues: CASSPSAGNAETQYF. The CDR3, as DNA: TGTGCCAGCTCCCCTTCGGCAGGCAACGCAGAGACCCAGTACTTC.